This T cell receptor (beta chain) was recovered during a study of CD8 T cells in ankylosing spondylitis. General study results and limits: Reportedly, matched ankylosing spondylitis synovial fluid was significantly enriched for disease-linked clones. In peripheral blood, disease-linked CD8+ clones occurred at relatively low frequencies.

TCRdb itself ran the 5' RACE reads through MiXCR, one entry per CDR3 protein. This sample has around 130,000 distinct CDR3 sequences, with roughly 9% found just once. This clonotype was recorded a few times. Its antigen is currently unknown. This CDR3 region has 14 residues. The V and J ends lost 3 bases and 5 bases, in that order; junction bases with no gene match: 4. The material sequenced was blood, either unsorted or a sorted T cell fraction (not recorded which). The TCR was taken from a male donor with ankylosing spondylitis or in good health (not recorded which). The chain couples TRBV12-3 or TRBV12-4 to TRBJ1-5, with TRBD1 identical over 7 bases. CDR3 DNA: TGTGCCAGCAGTTTGGGGACAGCATATCAGCCCCAGCATTTT. This sequence encodes CASSLGTAYQPQHF.